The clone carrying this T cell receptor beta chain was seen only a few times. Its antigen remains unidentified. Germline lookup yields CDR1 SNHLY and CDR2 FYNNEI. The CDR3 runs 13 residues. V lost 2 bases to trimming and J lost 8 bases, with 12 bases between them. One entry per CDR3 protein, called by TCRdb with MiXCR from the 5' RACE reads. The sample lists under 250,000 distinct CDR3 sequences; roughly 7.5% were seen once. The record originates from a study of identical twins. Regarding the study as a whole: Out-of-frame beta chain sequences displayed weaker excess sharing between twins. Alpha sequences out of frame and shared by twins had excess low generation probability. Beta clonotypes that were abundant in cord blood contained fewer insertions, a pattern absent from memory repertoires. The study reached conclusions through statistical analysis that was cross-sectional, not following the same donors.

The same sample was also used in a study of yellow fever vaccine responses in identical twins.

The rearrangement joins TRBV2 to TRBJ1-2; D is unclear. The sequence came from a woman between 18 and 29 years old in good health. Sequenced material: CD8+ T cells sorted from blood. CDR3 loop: CASSEPPIAGYTF. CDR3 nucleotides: TGTGCCAGCAGTGAACCCCCTATTGCGGGCTACACCTTC.